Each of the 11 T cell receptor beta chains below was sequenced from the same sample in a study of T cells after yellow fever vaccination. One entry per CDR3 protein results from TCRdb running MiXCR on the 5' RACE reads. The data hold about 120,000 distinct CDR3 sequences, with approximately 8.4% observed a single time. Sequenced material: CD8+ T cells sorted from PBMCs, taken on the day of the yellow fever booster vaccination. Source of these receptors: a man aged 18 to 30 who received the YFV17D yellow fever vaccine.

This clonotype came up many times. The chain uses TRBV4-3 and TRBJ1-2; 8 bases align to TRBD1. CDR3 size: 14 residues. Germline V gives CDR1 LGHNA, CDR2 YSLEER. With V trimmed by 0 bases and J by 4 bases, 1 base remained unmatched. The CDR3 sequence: CASSQDDRGYGYTF. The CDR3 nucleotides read TGCGCCAGCAGCCAAGATGACAGGGGCTATGGCTACACCTTC.

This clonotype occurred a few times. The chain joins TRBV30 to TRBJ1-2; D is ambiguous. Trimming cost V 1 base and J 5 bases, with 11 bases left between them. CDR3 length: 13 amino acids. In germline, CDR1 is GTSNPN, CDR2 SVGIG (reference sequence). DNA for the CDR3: TGTGCCTGGAGTGACGACGGTAGATATGGCTACACCTTC. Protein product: CAWSDDGRYGYTF.

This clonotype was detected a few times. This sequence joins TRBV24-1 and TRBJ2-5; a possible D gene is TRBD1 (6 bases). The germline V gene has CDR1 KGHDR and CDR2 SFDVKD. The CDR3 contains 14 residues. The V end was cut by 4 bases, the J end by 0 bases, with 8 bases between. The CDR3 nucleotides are TGTGCCACCAGTGAGTCAGGGGACCAAGAGACCCAGTACTTC. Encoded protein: CATSESGDQETQYF.

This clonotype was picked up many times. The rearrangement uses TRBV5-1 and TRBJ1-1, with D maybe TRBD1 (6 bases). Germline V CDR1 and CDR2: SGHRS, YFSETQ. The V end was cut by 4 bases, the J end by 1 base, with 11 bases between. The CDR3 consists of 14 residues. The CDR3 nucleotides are TGCGCCAGCAGCGTTAAACAGGGGAACACTGAAGCTTTCTTT. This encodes CASSVKQGNTEAFF.

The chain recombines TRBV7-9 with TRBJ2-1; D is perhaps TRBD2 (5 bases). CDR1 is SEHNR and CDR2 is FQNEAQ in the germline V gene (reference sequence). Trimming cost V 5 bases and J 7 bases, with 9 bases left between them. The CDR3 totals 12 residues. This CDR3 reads CASSAGRNEQFF. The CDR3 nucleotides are TGTGCCAGCAGCGCGGGCCGTAATGAGCAGTTCTTC.

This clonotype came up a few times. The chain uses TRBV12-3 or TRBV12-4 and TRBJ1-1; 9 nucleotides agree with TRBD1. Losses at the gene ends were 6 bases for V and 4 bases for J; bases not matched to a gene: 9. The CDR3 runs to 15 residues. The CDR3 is CASRPPQGAGTEAFF. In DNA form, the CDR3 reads TGTGCCAGCAGACCACCACAGGGGGCGGGCACTGAAGCTTTCTTT.

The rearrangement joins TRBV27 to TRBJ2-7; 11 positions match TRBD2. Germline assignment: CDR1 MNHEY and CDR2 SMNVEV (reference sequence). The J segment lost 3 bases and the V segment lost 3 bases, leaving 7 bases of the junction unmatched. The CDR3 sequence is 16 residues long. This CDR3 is CASSLSSGGPIYEQYF. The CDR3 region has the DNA TGTGCCAGCAGTTTGTCTAGCGGGGGGCCGATCTACGAGCAGTACTTC.

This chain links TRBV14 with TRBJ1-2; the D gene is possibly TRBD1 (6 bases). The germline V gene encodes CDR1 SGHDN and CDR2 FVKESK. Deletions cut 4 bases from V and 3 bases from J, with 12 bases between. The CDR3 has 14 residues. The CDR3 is CASSPNEGDYGYTF. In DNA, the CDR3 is TGTGCCAGCAGCCCCAATGAGGGGGACTATGGCTACACCTTC.

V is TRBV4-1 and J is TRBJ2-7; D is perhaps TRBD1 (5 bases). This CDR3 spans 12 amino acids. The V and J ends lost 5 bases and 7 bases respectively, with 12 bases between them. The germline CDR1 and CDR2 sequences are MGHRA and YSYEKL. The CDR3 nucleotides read TGCGCCAGCAGCGAAGGGGTTAGTGAGCAGTACTTC. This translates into CASSEGVSEQYF.

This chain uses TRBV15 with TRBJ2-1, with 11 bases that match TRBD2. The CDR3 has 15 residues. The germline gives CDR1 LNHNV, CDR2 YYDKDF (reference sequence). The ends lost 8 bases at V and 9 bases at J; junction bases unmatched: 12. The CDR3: CATPKPGTSGGEQFF. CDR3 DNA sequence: TGTGCCACCCCCAAACCCGGGACTAGCGGCGGTGAGCAGTTCTTC. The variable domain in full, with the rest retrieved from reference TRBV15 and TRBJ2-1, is DAMVIQNPRYQVTQFGKPVTLSCSQTLNHNVMYWYQQKSSQAPKLLFHYYDKDFNNEADTPDNFQSRRPNTSFCFLDIRSPGLGDTAMYLCATPKPGTSGGEQFFGPGTRLTVL.

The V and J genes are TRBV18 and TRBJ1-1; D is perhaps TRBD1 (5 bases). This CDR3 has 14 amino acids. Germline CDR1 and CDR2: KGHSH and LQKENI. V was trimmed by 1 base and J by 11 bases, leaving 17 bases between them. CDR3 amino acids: CASSPQGFPLDAFF. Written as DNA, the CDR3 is TGTGCCAGCTCACCACAGGGGTTCCCATTGGATGCTTTCTTT.